These 11 T cell receptor beta chains share one sample of origin, sequenced in a study of blood T cells in healthy people across ages. Then a second PCR, running roughly 7 to 11 cycles, was carried out with a sample-barcoded 5' primer and a J-beta primer mix. TCRdb reprocessed the 5' RACE reads via MiXCR and lists one record per CDR3 protein. This table holds 550,000 to 800,000 distinct CDR3 sequences, roughly 20% found once. The sample taken for sequencing was blood. The receptors were gathered from a man between 65 and 79 years old in good health.

About this clonotype itself: One end of the junction does not line up with germline, which may come from a read error. The rearrangement uses TRBV5-1 and TRBJ2-5; possibly TRBD2 for D (5 bases). CDR3 length equals 14 residues. The germline V gene has CDR1 SGHRS and CDR2 YFSETQ. The CDR3 here is CASSLILDGETQHF. The DNA for the CDR3 is TGCGCCAGCAGCTTGATACTCGACGGGGAGACCCAGCACTTC.

This clonotype was counted a few times. This chain uses TRBV20-1 with TRBJ1-1; weak D call: TRBD1 (5 bases). Germline V gene sequence: CDR1 DFQATT, CDR2 SNEGSKA (reference sequence). This CDR3 has 16 amino acids. The V end was cut by 0 bases, the J end by 3 bases, with 17 bases between. The CDR3 spells CSARDRMVGGDTEAFF. CDR3 DNA sequence: TGCAGTGCTAGAGATAGGATGGTCGGGGGGGACACTGAAGCTTTCTTT.

This clonotype was counted only a few times. This chain links TRBV6-1 with TRBJ2-5, with a possible D match to TRBD1 (5 bases). The closer fit of TRBJ2-7 to the DNA end suggests the J call may be wrong. CDR3 size: 13 residues. Germline-derived CDR1 and CDR2 are MNHNS and SASEGT. CDR3 nucleotide sequence: TGTGCCAGCCAGAAAGGGGCACCTTACGAGCAGTACTTC. It is translated as CASQKGAPYEQYF.

This clonotype was seen repeatedly, ten times or more. The chain is built from TRBV7-6 and TRBJ2-3; tentative D call: TRBD2 (5 bases). V was pared by 0 bases and J by 6 bases, with 7 bases between. Germline V gives CDR1 SGHVS, CDR2 FNYEAQ. There are 13 residues in the CDR3. The CDR3 DNA follows: TGTGCCAGCAGCTTAGCAAGAGGGGATACGCAGTATTTT. Its translation is CASSLARGDTQYF. The full variable domain, with the rest looked up from reference TRBV7-6 and TRBJ2-3, is GAGVSQSPRYKVTKRGQDVALRCDPISGHVSLYWYRQALGQGPEFLTYFNYEAQQDKSGLPNDRFSAERPEGSISTLTIQRTEQRDSAMYRCASSLARGDTQYFGPGTRLTVL.

V is TRBV28 and J is TRBJ2-1; maybe TRBD1 (6 bases). The CDR3 has 16 residues. Per the germline V gene, CDR1 is MDHEN and CDR2 is SYDVKM. V lost 3 bases to trimming and J lost 4 bases, with 16 bases between them. The CDR3 DNA reads as TGTGCCAGCAGTTTTGGTCGGACAGTCGGTTACAATGAGCAGTTCTTC. This sequence encodes CASSFGRTVGYNEQFF.

V gene TRBV29-1 combines with J gene TRBJ1-2; 10 bases are shared with TRBD1. After removal of 5 bases from V and 8 bases from J, the junction contained 5 bases not matched to a gene. The germline CDR1 and CDR2 sequences are SQVTM and ANQGSEA. This CDR3 has 12 amino acids. The CDR3 coding sequence is TGCAGCGTTTTGACAGGGGGCTACGGCTACACCTTC. Its translation: CSVLTGGYGYTF.

V usage is TRBV12-3 or TRBV12-4 and J usage is TRBJ2-5, with D hard to call. With the DNA end fitting TRBJ2-1 better, the J assignment may be wrong. The CDR3 loop spans 14 amino acids. For the CDR3, the DNA is TGTGCCAGCAGTTTCGGCTCCCTGCCTGATGAGCAGTTCTTC. Amino acids: CASSFGSLPDEQFF.

In this sample, this clonotype turned up a few times. The rearrangement links TRBV7-9 to TRBJ1-2; no definite D call. Germline V gene data show CDR1 as SEHNR and CDR2 as FQNEAQ (reference sequence). CDR3 length: 13 residues. V lost 5 bases to trimming and J lost 8 bases, with 15 bases between them. CDR3 coding DNA: TGTGCCAGCAGCCCTCGACACTTCTACGGCTACACCTTC. Translation: CASSPRHFYGYTF. Using reference TRBV7-9 and TRBJ1-2 for the parts outside the CDR3, the full variable domain is DTGVSQNPRHKITKRGQNVTFRCDPISEHNRLYWYRQTLGQGPEFLTYFQNEAQLEKSRLLSDRFSAERPKGSFSTLEIQRTEQGDSAMYLCASSPRHFYGYTFGSGTRLTVV.

This clonotype has just a few counts. The rearrangement links TRBV14 to TRBJ2-1; 9 nucleotides line up with TRBD1. There are 16 residues in the CDR3. The junction had 9 bases not matched to a gene; V was cut back by 4 bases and J by 5 bases. Germline V CDR1 and CDR2: SGHDN, FVKESK. This CDR3 reads CASSPIPGQGDNEQFF. The CDR3 DNA reads as TGTGCCAGCAGCCCGATTCCGGGACAGGGTGACAATGAGCAGTTCTTC.

On this clonotype: The junction departs from germline at one end; a sequencing error may be responsible. CDR3 region: CAARTGLAGYNEQFF. In DNA form, the CDR3 reads TGTGCCGCCAGGACGGGACTAGCGGGTTACAATGAGCAGTTCTTC. J is TRBJ2-1 and V is TRBV15; 12 bases map to TRBD2. CDR1 and CDR2 from the germline V gene are LNHNV and YYDKDF (reference sequence). CDR3 length: 15 amino acids. Variable domain in full (rest from reference TRBV15 and TRBJ2-1): DAMVIQNPRYQVTQFGKPVTLSCSQTLNHNVMYWYQQKSSQAPKLLFHYYDKDFNNEADTPDNFQSRRPNTSFCFLDIRSPGLGDTAMYLCAARTGLAGYNEQFFGPGTRLTVL.

This chain links TRBV7-9 with TRBJ2-5; D possibly corresponds to TRBD1 (6 bases). The DNA end favors TRBJ2-7, so the J call may be wrong. Germline values: CDR1 SEHNR, CDR2 FQNEAQ (reference sequence). The length of the CDR3 is 16 residues. The CDR3 region is CASSSQGQGHSYEQYF. The DNA for the CDR3 is TGTGCCAGCAGCTCCCAGGGGCAGGGACATTCCTACGAGCAGTACTTC.